This T cell receptor beta chain was profiled in a study of monozygotic twins with cystic fibrosis. This CDR3 region has 17 residues. After removal of 4 bases from V and 0 bases from J, the junction contained 7 bases not matched to a gene. Germline V gene lookup returns CDR1 MNHEY and CDR2 SMNVEV (reference sequence). Points on this clone: Its antigen is undetermined.

Measured with immunoSEQ multiplex PCR; TCRdb has only the in-frame clones, and not every one. The sample includes about 14,000 clones, over 80% of them seen just once. Broader study findings: Monozygotic CF twin pairs shared significantly more nucleotide-identical clonotypes than unrelated CF individuals did. Co-twins had the most similar V usage for 13 of 16 pairs, J for 8. Clonality was generally low (median approximately 0.0094), higher in the most severe patients.

The clonotype comes from a girl aged 2 to 9 with cystic fibrosis. Sequences were obtained from blood. The V and J genes are TRBV27 and TRBJ2-5; TRBD2 matches 11 bases. CDR3 nucleotide sequence: TGTGCCAGCAGTTCGGTACTAGCGGGAGCGTACCAAGAGACCCAGTACTTC. It is translated as CASSSVLAGAYQETQYF.